Following are 2 T cell receptor beta chains from one sample sequenced in a study of blood T cell repertoires in COVID-19. The assay was immunoSEQ multiplex PCR, and TCRdb's table has in-frame clones only and misses some. The sample comprises about 140,000 clones, 60% to 85% of which are singletons, and approximately 17% rests with the top ten. Sequenced material: peripheral blood. The source of these receptors is a man in his forties or fifties with acute or convalescent COVID-19.

The rearrangement links TRBV3-1 (or the pseudogene TRBV3-2) to TRBJ1-5, with 9 bases aligning to TRBD1. Losses at the gene ends were 3 bases for V and 7 bases for J; bases not matched to a gene: 7. CDR1 and CDR2 (germline): LGHDT, YNNKEL (reference sequence). The CDR3 is 15 amino acids. CDR3 loop: CASSQGGQGRQPQHF. Here the CDR3 DNA reads TGTGCCAGCAGCCAGGGGGGACAGGGCAGACAGCCCCAGCATTTT.

This clone was counted once. This chain links TRBV6-5 with TRBJ1-3; 9 bases agree with TRBD1. This CDR3 is 15 amino acids long. CDR1 and CDR2 (germline): MNHEY, SVGAGI. Trimming took 2 bases from V and 4 from J; bases not matched to a gene: 3. CDR3 amino acids: CASSYGTGIGNTIYF. The CDR3 DNA reads as TGTGCCAGCAGTTACGGGACAGGGATCGGAAACACCATATATTTT.